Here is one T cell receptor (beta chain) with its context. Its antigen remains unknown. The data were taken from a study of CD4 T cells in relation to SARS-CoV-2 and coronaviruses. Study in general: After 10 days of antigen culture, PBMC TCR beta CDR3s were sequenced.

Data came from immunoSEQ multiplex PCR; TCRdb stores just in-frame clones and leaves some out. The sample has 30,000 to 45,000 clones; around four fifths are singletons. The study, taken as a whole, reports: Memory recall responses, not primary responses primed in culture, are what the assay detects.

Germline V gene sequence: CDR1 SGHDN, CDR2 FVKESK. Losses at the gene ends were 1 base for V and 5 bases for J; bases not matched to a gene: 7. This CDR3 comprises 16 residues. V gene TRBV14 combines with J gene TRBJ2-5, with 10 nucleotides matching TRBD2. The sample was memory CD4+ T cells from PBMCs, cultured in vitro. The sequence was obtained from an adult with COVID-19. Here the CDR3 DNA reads TGTGCCAGCAGCCAAGCCAGGACTAGCGGTACGGAGACCCAGTACTTC. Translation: CASSQARTSGTETQYF.